Below are 27 T cell receptor beta chains sequenced from a single sample in a study of regulatory T cells in long-lasting Graves disease. Time point given: newly diagnosed GD, antithyroid drugs for less than 3 months. There was RNA extracted from PBMCs, and the TCR library was made from it. Assembly of TCR beta libraries relied on iRepertoire HTBI primers together with Arm-PCR of CDR3 regions. TCRdb independently ran MiXCR on the multiplex PCR reads; one entry per CDR3 protein. The data show over 350,000 distinct CDR3 sequences, approximately 14% seen once. These same records also appear under a second study, on T cells in Graves' hyperthyroidism and ophthalmopathy.

This specimen was peripheral blood mononuclear cells (PBMCs), taken at new diagnosis, from a patient treated with antithyroid drugs. The receptors were gathered from a woman between 50 and 59 years old with Graves disease.

To note about this clonotype: A much larger clone differs by one base, so this may be a read error. The rearrangement links TRBV7-9 to TRBJ2-3; 7 bases are shared with TRBD1. Unmatched junction bases numbered 11, after V lost 2 bases and J lost 3 bases. The CDR3 has 17 residues. CDR1 is SEHNR, CDR2 FQNEAQ, per germline (reference sequence). The CDR3: CASSLIRQGRRTDTQYF. The CDR3 DNA reads as TGTGCCAGCAGCTTAATCCGACAGGGAAGAAGGACAGATACGCAGTATTTT.

This clonotype was observed at least ten times. V gene TRBV11-2 combines with J gene TRBJ2-3; TRBD2 matches at 8 bases. CDR3 size: 15 residues. Germline CDR1 is SGHAT and CDR2 is FQNNGV. Trimming removed 1 base from V and 3 bases from J; junction bases left unmatched: 3. The CDR3 loop is CASSLGSGTTDTQYF. As DNA, the CDR3 is TGTGCCAGCAGCTTAGGTAGCGGGACTACAGATACGCAGTATTTT. Full variable domain (remainder filled in from reference TRBV11-2 and TRBJ2-3): EAGVAQSPRYKIIEKRQSVAFWCNPISGHATLYWYQQILGQGPKLLIQFQNNGVVDDSQLPKDRFSAERLKGVDSTLKIQPAKLEDSAVYLCASSLGSGTTDTQYFGPGTRLTVL.

The chain joins TRBV7-6 to TRBJ2-7; 14 nucleotides align to TRBD2. J was trimmed by 0 bases and V by 2 bases; bases with no gene match: 3. There are 17 residues in the CDR3. Per the germline V gene, CDR1 is SGHVS and CDR2 is FNYEAQ. CDR3 nucleotide sequence: TGTGCCAGCAGCTTAACAGGACTAGCGGGAGGCTCCTACGAGCAGTACTTC. It codes for CASSLTGLAGGSYEQYF.

This clonotype was counted many times. J is TRBJ1-2 and V is TRBV12-3 or TRBV12-4; D might be TRBD1 (6 bases). CDR3 length: 13 amino acids. V shed 3 bases and J shed 5 bases, with 10 bases lying between them. CDR3 DNA: TGTGCCAGCAGTTTCGGGGGGGCTTATGGCTACACCTTC. The encoded protein is CASSFGGAYGYTF.

This clonotype was picked up a small number of times. The genes are TRBV19 and TRBJ1-2; TRBD1 matches at 7 bases. The CDR3 runs 14 residues. V lost 4 bases, J lost 4 bases, and 6 bases stayed unmatched. Looked up from germline, CDR1 is LNHDA and CDR2 is SQIVND (reference sequence). The CDR3 DNA reads as TGTGCCAGTAGTACCGGACAGGACCGCTATGGCTACACCTTC. Translated: CASSTGQDRYGYTF.

This sequence joins TRBV5-1 and TRBJ2-1; D call uncertain. The ends were cut back, 2 bases at V and 3 bases at J, with 12 bases in the middle. CDR1 SGHRS and CDR2 YFSETQ come from the germline V gene. This CDR3 contains 15 residues. The CDR3 DNA is TGCGCCAGCAGCTTAGGTGGGTCCAACTACAATGAGCAGTTCTTC. This gives the protein CASSLGGSNYNEQFF.

J is TRBJ2-2 and V is TRBV10-3, with D possibly matching TRBD1 (5 bases). Trimming stripped 8 bases from V and 6 bases from J, with 16 bases between. The CDR3 totals 14 residues. Per germline, CDR1 ENHRY and CDR2 SYGVKD. DNA of the CDR3: TGTGCCATCGGGGCAGTAACAAACGCCGGGGAGCTGTTTTTT. Translation gives CAIGAVTNAGELFF.

This chain joins TRBV5-5 and TRBJ1-1, with 8 bases matching TRBD1. Trimming at V came to 0 bases and at J to 4 bases, leaving 8 bases not matched to a gene. The germline CDR1 and CDR2 sequences are SGHKS and YYEKEE (reference sequence). This CDR3 is built from 16 residues. CDR3 loop: CASSLEIQGAGTEAFF. Written as DNA, the CDR3 is TGTGCCAGCAGCTTGGAAATCCAGGGGGCGGGCACTGAAGCTTTCTTT.

This clonotype was found many times. The chain recombines TRBV6-1 with TRBJ2-1; D uncertain. This CDR3 region has 13 residues. Germline V CDR1 and CDR2: MNHNS, SASEGT. V lost 2 bases to trimming and J lost 5 bases, with 7 bases between them. The CDR3 region has the DNA TGTGCCAGCAGTGAACAGGTGAACAATGAGCAGTTCTTC. It translates to CASSEQVNNEQFF.

This clonotype showed up many times. The CDR3 sequence: CASSADNDNEQFF. CDR3 sequence (DNA): TGTGCCAGCAGCGCGGACAATGACAATGAGCAGTTCTTC. The chain is built from TRBV7-9 and TRBJ2-1, with D perhaps matching TRBD1 (5 bases). Between the trimmed V and J ends, which lost 5 bases and 5 bases, there was a span of 10 bases. The CDR3 spans 13 residues. Germline CDR1 is SEHNR and CDR2 is FQNEAQ (reference sequence).

This clonotype was counted at least ten times. The CDR3 DNA reads TGTGCCAGCAAGTATCCAGGGGCCTCGAATGAGCAGTTCTTC. It is translated as CASKYPGASNEQFF. The chain recombines TRBV28 with TRBJ2-1; possibly TRBD1 for D (6 bases). Trimming shortened V by 7 bases and J by 7 bases, and 17 bases separated the two germline ends. The CDR3 runs 14 residues. The germline V gene encodes CDR1 MDHEN and CDR2 SYDVKM. Full variable domain (outside the CDR3, taken from reference TRBV28 and TRBJ2-1): DVKVTQSSRYLVKRTGEKVFLECVQDMDHENMFWYRQDPGLGLRLIYFSYDVKMKEKGDIPEGYSVSREKKERFSLILESASTNQTSMYLCASKYPGASNEQFFGPGTRLTVL.

This chain uses TRBV18 with TRBJ2-1; TRBD1 agrees at 9 bases. Germline lookup yields CDR1 KGHSH and CDR2 LQKENI. CDR3 length: 19 amino acids. J lost 3 bases, V lost 0 bases, and 12 bases had no gene match. CDR3 in amino acids: CASSPPRVTDRGYYNEQFF. The CDR3 nucleotides are TGTGCCAGCTCACCACCGAGGGTCACGGACAGGGGCTACTACAATGAGCAGTTCTTC.

The chain has TRBV18 and TRBJ2-1; 15 positions match TRBD2. CDR1 KGHSH and CDR2 LQKENI come from the germline V gene. CDR3 length equals 18 residues. The V segment lost 6 bases and the J segment 0 bases; nucleotides outside the gene matches: 6. CDR3 nucleotide sequence: TGTGCCAGCTCCCTTGGGACTAGCGGGAGGACCTCCTACAATGAGCAGTTCTTC. It translates to CASSLGTSGRTSYNEQFF. Drawing the rest from reference TRBV18 and TRBJ2-1, the complete variable domain is NAGVMQNPRHLVRRRGQEARLRCSPMKGHSHVYWYRQLPEEGLKFMVYLQKENIIDESGMPKERFSAEFPKEGPSILRIQQVVRGDSAAYFCASSLGTSGRTSYNEQFFGPGTRLTVL.

J is TRBJ2-3 and V is TRBV5-1; 9 bases are a match to TRBD1. The CDR3 has 15 amino acids. The germline CDR1 and CDR2 sequences are SGHRS and YFSETQ. V lost 5 bases to trimming and J lost 3 bases; unmatched junction nucleotides: 7. The CDR3 spells CASRTGTGSTDTQYF. CDR3 DNA sequence: TGCGCCAGCAGAACCGGGACAGGGTCGACAGATACGCAGTATTTT.

This chain uses TRBV11-2 with TRBJ2-1; 13 nucleotides line up with TRBD2. V shed 5 bases and J 5 bases; nucleotides not matched to a gene: 12. The germline V gene encodes CDR1 SGHAT and CDR2 FQNNGV. The CDR3 covers 18 residues. In nucleotides, the CDR3 is TGTGCCAGCAGCAACCGAGGACTAGCGGGAGTATCAAACAATGAGCAGTTCTTC. This gives the protein CASSNRGLAGVSNNEQFF.

This clonotype was recorded many times. The chain is built from TRBV12-3 or TRBV12-4 and TRBJ2-3, with D unclear. Trimming shortened V by 4 bases and J by 2 bases, and 10 bases separated the two germline ends. This CDR3 region has 14 residues. DNA of the CDR3: TGTGCCAGCAGTTCTCAGGCTTCCACAGATACGCAGTATTTT. As protein: CASSSQASTDTQYF.

The chain joins TRBV5-1 to TRBJ2-7, with unresolved D. Germline V gene lookup returns CDR1 SGHRS and CDR2 YFSETQ. Trimming removed 0 bases at V and 4 bases at J, with 14 bases between. CDR3 length: 15 residues. The chain's CDR3 is CASSLAPGPDYEQYF. The CDR3, as DNA: TGCGCCAGCAGCTTGGCCCCAGGCCCAGATTACGAGCAGTACTTC.

This clonotype was detected ten times or more. The V gene is TRBV5-8, the J gene TRBJ1-2; 7 bases fit TRBD1. Germline loops: CDR1 SGHTS, CDR2 YDEGEE. With 0 bases clipped from V and 4 bases from J, the junction kept 3 bases outside the gene matches. The CDR3 spans 14 residues. CDR3 bases: TGTGCCAGCAGCTTGGGAAGGGGGCCCTATGGCTACACCTTC. Translating it yields CASSLGRGPYGYTF.

This clonotype was seen repeatedly, ten times or more. The CDR3 region is CSAETGADTQYF. The DNA of the CDR3 is TGCAGTGCGGAGACAGGGGCAGATACGCAGTATTTT. The chain couples TRBV20-1 to TRBJ2-3; 8 positions agree with TRBD1. This CDR3 spans 12 amino acids. V was pared by 6 bases and J by 4 bases, with 3 bases of the junction left unmatched. The germline gives CDR1 DFQATT, CDR2 SNEGSKA (reference sequence).

This clonotype came up many times. The CDR3 nucleotides are TGTGCCAGCAGTGGAGGACTAGCGGGATTGTTCGGGGAGCTGTTTTTT. The encoded protein is CASSGGLAGLFGELFF. The chain joins TRBV2 to TRBJ2-2, with 12 bases aligning to TRBD2. CDR1 is SNHLY and CDR2 is FYNNEI in the germline V gene. The CDR3 has 16 amino acids. The V gene end was trimmed by 4 bases and the J gene end by 7 bases; junction bases not matched to a gene: 7.

For this clonotype: This could be a read error, since a much larger clone is one nucleotide away. The rearrangement joins TRBV11-2 to TRBJ2-7; 12 bases map to TRBD2. The CDR3 has 14 amino acids. Germline lookup yields CDR1 SGHAT and CDR2 FQNNGV. The CDR3 DNA reads TGTACCAGCAGCTGGACTAGCGGGGACTACGAGCAGTACTTC. This sequence encodes CTSSWTSGDYEQYF.

This clonotype was seen many times. This rearrangement joins TRBV6-2 or TRBV6-3 to TRBJ2-3, with TRBD2 identical over 7 bases. The CDR3 runs to 14 residues. V lost 6 bases and J lost 2; bases outside the gene matches: 5. Germline CDR1 reads MNHEY; CDR2 reads SVGEGT. The chain's CDR3 is CASRRETLTDTQYF. For the CDR3, the DNA is TGTGCCAGCAGGCGGGAGACTCTCACAGATACGCAGTATTTT.

This clonotype was observed at least ten times. Sequence at one end of the junction differs from germline and may be a read error. This sequence joins TRBV10-3 and TRBJ2-1, with TRBD2 matching 9 bases. This CDR3 has 15 residues. The germline V gene encodes CDR1 ENHRY and CDR2 SYGVKD. CDR3 in amino acids: CAVSAGTSIDDEQFF. CDR3 coding DNA: TGTGCCGTCAGCGCCGGGACTAGCATCGACGATGAGCAGTTCTTC.

The chain employs TRBV6-2 or TRBV6-3 and TRBJ2-5, with TRBD2 as a possible D gene (5 bases). The germline V gene has CDR1 MNHEY and CDR2 SVGEGT. The CDR3 runs to 16 residues. Trimming removed 0 bases at V and 4 bases at J, with 15 bases between. The CDR3: CASSYSRVPWAETQYF. As DNA, the CDR3 is TGTGCCAGCAGTTACTCGAGGGTCCCTTGGGCAGAGACCCAGTACTTC.

The table lists this clonotype with a few counts. The genes are TRBV6-1 and TRBJ1-5; 9 bases map to TRBD1. V dropped 5 bases and J dropped 1; count of bases not matched to a gene: 6. The CDR3 runs 16 residues. Germline V gene sequence: CDR1 MNHNS, CDR2 SASEGT. The CDR3 spells CASSTDRGWSNQPQHF. Written as DNA, the CDR3 is TGTGCCAGCAGTACGGACAGGGGTTGGAGCAATCAGCCCCAGCATTTT.

This clonotype was found a few times. Here the CDR3 reads CSAAQGSAGELFF. As DNA, the CDR3 is TGCAGCGCCGCACAGGGGTCGGCCGGGGAGCTGTTTTTT. This chain uses TRBV29-1 with TRBJ2-2, with 7 positions matching TRBD1. J gave up 6 bases and V 7 bases, and 8 bases lay outside the gene matches. Per the germline V gene, CDR1 is SQVTM and CDR2 is ANQGSEA. This CDR3 region has 13 residues.

This clonotype has at least ten counts. This chain connects TRBV25-1 to TRBJ2-5; TRBD1 matches 7 bases. Germline lookup yields CDR1 MGHDK and CDR2 SYGVNS. This CDR3 spans 16 amino acids. The V segment lost 2 bases and the J segment 1 base; nucleotides outside the gene matches: 7. The CDR3: CASSERLGQAQETQYF. CDR3 nucleotides: TGTGCCAGCAGTGAACGATTAGGACAGGCCCAAGAGACCCAGTACTTC.